Reported below is one TCR beta chain. Original methodology: Reference gene primer amplification in the assay estimated nucleated cell counts. Some clones are missing from TCRdb's copy, which holds only in-frame ones; the method was immunoSEQ multiplex PCR. V and J calls and clone size follow that table, whereas D and trimming were derived from the DNA. The data hold approximately 500,000 clones, with 89% observed a single time. The sample originates from a study of blood T cell repertoires in COVID-19. Across the study: Both acute and convalescent COVID-19 samples were obtained from the United States, Italy and Spain. T cells, B-cell-depleted T cells, or PBMCs provided the cDNA or gDNA that served as material.

Germline V gene data show CDR1 as SGDLS and CDR2 as YYNGEE. The V end was cut by 0 bases, the J end by 6 bases, with 9 bases between. This CDR3 has 13 residues. It was during active infection that Seattle patients were enrolled and then longitudinally followed. The sequenced sample consisted of peripheral blood. The source is a man younger than 35 with COVID-19, enrolled during active disease. This rearrangement joins TRBV9 to TRBJ1-2; D is uncertain. CDR3 protein: CASSVAPSDGYTF. The CDR3 bases are TGTGCCAGCAGCGTAGCCCCGTCCGATGGCTACACCTTC.